The entry below describes one TCR beta chain. Trimming at V came to 2 bases and at J to 6 bases, leaving 6 bases not matched to a gene. The CDR3 contains 15 residues. Germline assignment: CDR1 MDHEN and CDR2 SYDVKM. Here immunoSEQ multiplex PCR was the method, and the copy in TCRdb shows in-frame clones only, minus some. Found here are about 57,000 clones, 70% to 80% of them singletons; the top ten hold 0.65% to 0.9%. The sort gate was single viable CD3+CD4+CD8-CD45RO+ cells for memory CD4+ T cells. The entry originates in a study of memory CD4+ T cells and cytomegalovirus serostatus. The receptor was derived from an adult in good health and CMV-seronegative. The chain recombines TRBV28 with TRBJ1-5; 8 bases match TRBD1. The sample was memory CD4+ T cells from blood. The CDR3 loop reads CASSLAGGARQPQHF. DNA of the CDR3: TGTGCCAGCAGTTTAGCAGGGGGCGCACGTCAGCCCCAGCATTTT.